This T cell receptor (beta chain) was captured by sequencing in a study of blood T cell repertoires in COVID-19. In the study overall: Samples taken during acute and convalescent COVID-19 were collected in the United States, Italy and Spain. Sources were T cells, B-cell-depleted T cells, or PBMCs; the material itself was cDNA or gDNA.

In the study's own analysis: Reference gene primers were amplified, and this amplification served to estimate nucleated cell counts. The assay was immunoSEQ multiplex PCR, and TCRdb's table has in-frame clones only and misses some. D and trimming come from the DNA, and the V and J calls and clone size come from that table. The data contain about 310,000 clones, more than 75% of them singletons. Sequencing input: peripheral blood. The source is a man in his fifties or sixties with active or convalescent COVID-19.

The CDR3 here is CASSPRWARYEQYF. For the CDR3, the DNA is TGTGCCAGCAGCCCCCGATGGGCCCGGTACGAGCAGTACTTC. J is TRBJ2-7 and V is TRBV5-6; D is uncertain. Germline values: CDR1 SGHDT, CDR2 YYEEEE. Deletions cut 4 bases from V and 4 bases from J, with 15 bases between. The CDR3 spans 14 residues.